This entry concerns a single T cell receptor beta chain. Its antigen remains unidentified. This specimen belongs to a study of T cell responses to AZD1222 COVID-19 vaccine. For the study at large: The analysis combined second doses at about 4 or about 12 weeks.

In germline, CDR1 is GTSNPN, CDR2 SVGIG (reference sequence). This CDR3 is 13 amino acids long. V lost 8 bases and J lost 0, with 13 bases in between. Study-level points and caveats: Most donors were white British and more were female, and clonal diversity was possibly underestimated. It was only after the peak T cell response that any repertoires were sampled. Unmutated variant regions reportedly attract nearly half of all spike-specific TCRs.

Profiled with immunoSEQ multiplex PCR; TCRdb holds only in-frame clones, not every one. The sample has approximately 130,000 clones, roughly 92% seen once. V and J are TRBV30 and TRBJ1-2, with D possibly TRBD1 on 5 matching bases. Here the sequenced sample was peripheral blood, taken on day 0 of AZD1222 vaccination. This sequence originates from an adult in good health. The CDR3 loop is CAGGAEPNYGYTF. CDR3 DNA sequence: TGTGCCGGAGGGGCAGAACCTAACTATGGCTACACCTTC.